The 14 T cell receptor beta chains below come from one sample, sequenced in a study of blood T cell repertoires in COVID-19. TCRdb's table, derived via immunoSEQ multiplex PCR, lists solely in-frame clones and lacks some. The sample includes roughly 24,000 clones, 85% to 90% seen only once; the top ten take 25% to 30%. The specimen sequenced was peripheral blood. Receptors originate from a man between 65 and 85 years old with COVID-19, enrolled during active disease.

The V call is TRBV9, the J call TRBJ1-2; 11 positions match TRBD1. The CDR3 is made up of 16 amino acids. V gave up 4 bases and J gave up 0 bases; unmatched junction bases: 5. Germline V gene data show CDR1 as SGDLS and CDR2 as YYNGEE. CDR3 sequence (DNA): TGTGCCAGCAGCCCAAGGACAGGGGGCTCTAACTATGGCTACACCTTC. It codes for CASSPRTGGSNYGYTF.

This chain joins TRBV12-3 or TRBV12-4 and TRBJ1-2; a possible D gene is TRBD1 (6 bases). The CDR3 has 13 amino acids. Trimming removed 6 bases from V and 8 bases from J, with 16 bases in between. As DNA, the CDR3 is TGTGCCAGCAGCAGCCGGGGGGGGCAAGGCTACACCTTC. This translates into CASSSRGGQGYTF.

The chain is built from TRBV5-1 and TRBJ2-5; 11 nucleotides line up with TRBD2. The CDR3 totals 15 residues. In germline, CDR1 is SGHRS, CDR2 YFSETQ. Trimming took 2 bases from V and 4 from J; bases not matched to a gene: 4. The CDR3 bases are TGCGCCAGCAGCTTTAGCGGGGGGGCCATAGAGACCCAGTACTTC. This sequence encodes CASSFSGGAIETQYF.

The rearrangement uses TRBV6-5 and TRBJ1-5, with TRBD1 matching over 7 bases. The ends lost 7 bases at V and 1 base at J; junction bases unmatched: 7. This CDR3 is 15 amino acids long. The germline CDR1 and CDR2 sequences are MNHEY and SVGAGI. In DNA form, the CDR3 reads TGTGCCAGCATTTTAGACAGGGTGAGCAATCAGCCCCAGCATTTT. This codes for CASILDRVSNQPQHF.

This clone was recorded once. V usage is TRBV5-6 and J usage is TRBJ2-7; 7 nucleotides agree with TRBD2. V shed 4 bases and J 3 bases; nucleotides not matched to a gene: 10. The CDR3 spans 15 residues. Germline CDR1 reads SGHDT; CDR2 reads YYEEEE. The CDR3 DNA reads as TGTGCCAGCAGCCCCCGCGGGGGACGGGTCTACGAGCAGTACTTC. It codes for CASSPRGGRVYEQYF.

The gene calls are TRBV5-4 and TRBJ2-2; 7 bases are shared with TRBD1. Germline CDR1 is SGHNT and CDR2 is YYREEE (reference sequence). With V trimmed by 4 bases and J by 2 bases, 8 bases remained unmatched. CDR3 length: 16 amino acids. In DNA, the CDR3 is TGTGCCAGCAGCCCACCACGACAGGGTAACACCGGGGAGCTGTTTTTT. Translated: CASSPPRQGNTGELFF.

The chain combines TRBV19 with TRBJ2-1; 7 bases match TRBD1. The V and J ends lost 5 bases and 2 bases, in that order; junction bases with no gene match: 6. The CDR3 spans 15 residues. Germline V CDR1 and CDR2: LNHDA, SQIVND (reference sequence). The CDR3 loop reads CASSPRQGPYNEQFF. The CDR3 DNA is TGTGCCAGTAGTCCCCGACAGGGCCCCTACAATGAGCAGTTCTTC.

The chain recombines TRBV3-1 (or the pseudogene TRBV3-2) with TRBJ1-1; 7 nucleotides line up with TRBD1. The V and J ends lost 4 bases and 8 bases, in that order; junction bases with no gene match: 1. Germline CDR1 is LGHDT and CDR2 is YNNKEL (reference sequence). The CDR3 is 11 residues long. CDR3 nucleotide sequence: TGTGCCAGCAGCCGGGACAGCGAAGCTTTCTTT. This sequence encodes CASSRDSEAFF.

V gene TRBV6-5 combines with J gene TRBJ1-3; D unresolved. V was clipped by 8 bases and J by 0 bases, with 8 bases between them. This CDR3 spans 13 amino acids. Germline-derived CDR1 and CDR2 are MNHEY and SVGAGI. The CDR3 is CASLKSSGNTIYF. The CDR3 DNA reads as TGTGCCAGCCTGAAGAGCTCTGGAAACACCATATATTTT.

The rearrangement uses TRBV11-2 and TRBJ2-7; 7 nucleotides agree with TRBD1. After removal of 0 bases from V and 0 bases from J, the junction contained 17 bases not matched to a gene. The CDR3 length is 20 residues. Germline CDR1 SGHAT, CDR2 FQNNGV. Here the CDR3 DNA reads TGTGCCAGCAGCTTAGATAGTCCGGACAGGTATATCTTTAGCTCCTACGAGCAGTACTTC. Protein sequence: CASSLDSPDRYIFSSYEQYF.

This chain uses TRBV19 with TRBJ1-2, with D hard to call. CDR3 size: 11 residues. The V and J ends lost 5 bases and 7 bases respectively, with 8 bases between them. Germline loops: CDR1 LNHDA, CDR2 SQIVND (reference sequence). The CDR3 loop reads CASSSSFGYTF. The CDR3, as DNA: TGTGCCAGTAGTTCGTCCTTTGGCTACACCTTC.

The chain combines TRBV6-1 with TRBJ2-3; weak D call: TRBD2 (6 bases). V was shortened by 2 bases and J by 6 bases, with 18 bases between the two germline ends. Germline loops: CDR1 MNHNS, CDR2 SASEGT. The CDR3 loop spans 16 amino acids. Written as DNA, the CDR3 is TGTGCCAGCAGTGAAAACACAGGCGGGGCGGGGGATACGCAGTATTTT. Its protein is CASSENTGGAGDTQYF.

The chain combines TRBV7-2 with TRBJ1-4; no clear D. The V gene lost 2 bases and the J gene lost 0 bases, with 7 bases spanning the gap. This CDR3 spans 15 amino acids. Germline V gives CDR1 SGHTA, CDR2 FQGNSA. The CDR3 region is CASSLHGSTNEKLFF. CDR3 bases: TGTGCCAGCAGCTTACACGGGTCAACTAATGAAAAACTGTTTTTT.

The CDR3 DNA follows: TGCGCCAGCAGCTCGCTTCTTACCCGGGACAGGGATCGGGGCACTGAAGCTTTCTTT. Its translation is CASSSLLTRDRDRGTEAFF. The J gene is TRBJ1-1, the V gene TRBV5-1; 9 bases are shared with TRBD1. Germline loops: CDR1 SGHRS, CDR2 YFSETQ. The CDR3 sequence is 19 residues long. The ends lost 3 bases at V and 4 bases at J; junction bases unmatched: 19.